The entry that follows covers one T cell receptor beta chain sequence. The sample originates from a study of cytomegalovirus exposure and HLA in healthy donors. Vbeta (60) and Jbeta (13) primers were used in the PCR. How the authors handled the data: Roughly 83 million unique TCR beta chains, roughly 11 million of them shared, were counted by a later analysis. Some clones are missing from TCRdb's copy, which holds only in-frame ones; the method was immunoSEQ multiplex PCR. The DNA was the basis for D and trimming; V, J and clone size are from that table. The sample has more than 85,000 clones; just under 80% are singletons. The material sequenced was PBMCs. The TCR sequence derives from a man aged 25-45 years in good health and CMV-seronegative.

CDR3 in DNA: TGCGCCAGCAGCCAAGGTTGGGACAGGTCCTACGAGCAGTACTTC. It codes for CASSQGWDRSYEQYF. The V gene is TRBV4-3, the J gene TRBJ2-7, with 8 bases that match TRBD1. Germline V gives CDR1 LGHNA, CDR2 YSLEER. The ends lost 1 base at V and 1 base at J; junction bases unmatched: 3. This CDR3 contains 15 residues.